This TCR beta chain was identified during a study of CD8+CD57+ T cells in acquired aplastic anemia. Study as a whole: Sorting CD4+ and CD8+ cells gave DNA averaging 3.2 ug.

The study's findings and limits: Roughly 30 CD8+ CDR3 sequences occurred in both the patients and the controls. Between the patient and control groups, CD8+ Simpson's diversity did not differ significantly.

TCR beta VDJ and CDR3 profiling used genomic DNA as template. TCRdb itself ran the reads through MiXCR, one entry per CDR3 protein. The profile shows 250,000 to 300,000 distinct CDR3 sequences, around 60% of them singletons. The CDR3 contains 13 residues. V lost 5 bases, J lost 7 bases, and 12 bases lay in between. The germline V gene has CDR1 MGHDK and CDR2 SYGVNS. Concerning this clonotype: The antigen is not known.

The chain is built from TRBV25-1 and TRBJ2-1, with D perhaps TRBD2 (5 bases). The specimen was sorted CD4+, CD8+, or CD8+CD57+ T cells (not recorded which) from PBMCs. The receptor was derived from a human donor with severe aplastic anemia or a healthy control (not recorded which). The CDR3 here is CASSPDPGNEQFF. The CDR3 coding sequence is TGTGCCAGCAGTCCGGACCCGGGGAATGAGCAGTTCTTC.